This entry describes one T cell receptor beta chain. These data come from a study of blood T cell repertoires in COVID-19. Study-level background: COVID-19 samples collected from the United States, Italy and Spain covered acute and convalescent phases. PBMCs, B-cell-depleted T cells, or T cells provided the cDNA or gDNA that made up the material.

In the study's own analysis: Nucleated cell counts were estimated from reference gene primer amplification. Some clones are missing from TCRdb's copy, which holds only in-frame ones; the method was immunoSEQ multiplex PCR. The DNA gave D and trimming, while V, J and clone size come from that table. The profile shows some 14,000 clones, 80% of them singletons. The material sequenced was peripheral blood. The source is a human donor in a cohort sampled during active COVID-19.

CDR3 sequence reads: CASSPLGEGDGQPQHF. The CDR3 DNA reads as TGTGCCAGCAGCCCCCTCGGGGAGGGAGACGGTCAGCCCCAGCATTTT. The rearrangement joins TRBV7-8 to TRBJ1-5; D unclear. V lost 5 bases and J lost 6, with 20 bases in between. Per germline, CDR1 SGHVS and CDR2 FQNEAQ. The CDR3 sequence is 16 residues long.